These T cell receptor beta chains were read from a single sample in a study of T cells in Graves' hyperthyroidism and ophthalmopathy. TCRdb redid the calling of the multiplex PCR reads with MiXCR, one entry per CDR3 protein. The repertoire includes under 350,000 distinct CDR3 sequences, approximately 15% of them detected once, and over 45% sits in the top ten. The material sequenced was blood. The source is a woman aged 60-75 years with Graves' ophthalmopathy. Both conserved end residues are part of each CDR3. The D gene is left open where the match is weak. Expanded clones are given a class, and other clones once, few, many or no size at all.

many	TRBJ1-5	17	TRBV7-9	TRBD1	TGTGCCAGCAGCTTAGGGGCGGGACAGGGGGGCGATCAGCCCCAGCATTTT	CASSLGAGQGGDQPQHF
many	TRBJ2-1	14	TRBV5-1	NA	TGCGCCAGCAGCTTGGTCGGGGGGCAGGTTGAGCAGTTCTTC	CASSLVGGQVEQFF
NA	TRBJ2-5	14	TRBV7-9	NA	TGTGCCAGCAGCTTAGTCCCCAGCCAAGAGACCCAGTACTTC	CASSLVPSQETQYF
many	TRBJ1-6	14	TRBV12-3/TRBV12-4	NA	TGTGCCAGCAGTTTAAATCTCGATAATTCACCCCTCCACTTT	CASSLNLDNSPLHF
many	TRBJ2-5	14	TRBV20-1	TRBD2	TGCAGTGCCACAGCGACTAGCGGGAGCAAGACCCAGTACTTC	CSATATSGSKTQYF
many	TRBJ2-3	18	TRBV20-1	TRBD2	TGCAGTGCTAGGGTTGTAGCGGGAGGGACGCAAAGCACAGATACGCAGTATTTT	CSARVVAGGTQSTDTQYF
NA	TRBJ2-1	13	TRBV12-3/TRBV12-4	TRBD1	TGTGCCAGCAGTTCCCCAGGGGGCAATGAGCAGTTCTTC	CASSSPGGNEQFF
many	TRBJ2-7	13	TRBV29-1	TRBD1	TGCAGCGTTGCCCGGGACAGAATCTACGAGCAGTACTTC	CSVARDRIYEQYF
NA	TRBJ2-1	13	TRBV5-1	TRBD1	TGCGCCAGCAGCCTGAGTCAGACAGGGGAGCAGTTCTTC	CASSLSQTGEQFF
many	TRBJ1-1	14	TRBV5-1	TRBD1	TGCGCCAGCAGCTTGGCACAGGGGGTCACTGAAGCTTTCTTT	CASSLAQGVTEAFF
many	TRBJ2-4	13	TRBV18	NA	TGTGCCAGCTCACCTGGGTTAGTAAACATTCAGTACTTC	CASSPGLVNIQYF
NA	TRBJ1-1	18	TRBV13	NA	TGTGCCAGCAGCTTAATCGCGTTACCTACACGGGAGGAAGTGGAAGCTTTCTTT	CASSLIALPTREEVEAFF
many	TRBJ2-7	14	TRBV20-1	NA	TGCAGTCCAACGGGACCCACGAGCTCCTACGAGCAGTACTTC	CSPTGPTSSYEQYF
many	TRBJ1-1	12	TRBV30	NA	TGTGCCTGGAGGGATAGATCGATCGGAGCTTTCTTT	CAWRDRSIGAFF
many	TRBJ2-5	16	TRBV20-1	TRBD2	TGCAGTGCTAGAATGGCGGGGACTAGGGGTGGAGGGACCCAGTACTTC	CSARMAGTRGGGTQYF
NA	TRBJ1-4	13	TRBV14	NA	TGTGCCAGCAGCCTTAGACGGGGGGAAAAACTGTTTTTT	CASSLRRGEKLFF
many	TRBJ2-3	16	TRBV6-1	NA	TGTGCCAGCAGTAAACTATGGGGGGCAGACACAGATACGCAGTATTTT	CASSKLWGADTDTQYF
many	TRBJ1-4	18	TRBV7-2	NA	TGTGCCAGCAGCCTACTCCCCACAGGGCGGGCAACTAATGAAAAACTGTTTTTT	CASSLLPTGRATNEKLFF
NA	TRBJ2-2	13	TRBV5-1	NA	TGCGCCAGCAGCTTTCAGGGTCCCGGGGAGCTGTTTTTT	CASSFQGPGELFF
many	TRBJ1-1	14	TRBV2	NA	TGTGCCAGCAGTGATAGGACACCGTTTACTGAAGCTTTCTTT	CASSDRTPFTEAFF